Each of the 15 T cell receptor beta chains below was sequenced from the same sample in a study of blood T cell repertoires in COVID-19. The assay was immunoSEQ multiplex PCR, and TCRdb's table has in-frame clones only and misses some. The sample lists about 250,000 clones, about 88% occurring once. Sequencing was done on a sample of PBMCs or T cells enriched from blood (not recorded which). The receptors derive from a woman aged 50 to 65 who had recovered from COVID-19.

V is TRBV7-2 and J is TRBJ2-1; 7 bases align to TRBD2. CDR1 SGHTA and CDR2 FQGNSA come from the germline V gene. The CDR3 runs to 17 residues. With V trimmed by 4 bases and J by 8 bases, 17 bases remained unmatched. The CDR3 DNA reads TGTGCCAGCAGCTCGGTTTCTGGCGGGAGAATTTTCGATGAGCAGTTCTTC. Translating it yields CASSSVSGGRIFDEQFF.

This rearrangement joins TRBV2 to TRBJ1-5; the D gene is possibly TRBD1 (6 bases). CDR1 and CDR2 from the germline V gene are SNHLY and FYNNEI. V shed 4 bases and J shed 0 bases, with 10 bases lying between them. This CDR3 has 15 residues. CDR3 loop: CASSGRGNSNQPQHF. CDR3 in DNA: TGTGCCAGCAGTGGAAGGGGGAATAGCAATCAGCCCCAGCATTTT.

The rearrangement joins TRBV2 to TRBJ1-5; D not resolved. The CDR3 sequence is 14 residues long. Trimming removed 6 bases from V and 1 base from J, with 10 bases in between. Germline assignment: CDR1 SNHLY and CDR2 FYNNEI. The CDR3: CASRDAGSNQPQHF. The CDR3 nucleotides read TGTGCCAGCAGGGACGCGGGAAGCAATCAGCCCCAGCATTTT.

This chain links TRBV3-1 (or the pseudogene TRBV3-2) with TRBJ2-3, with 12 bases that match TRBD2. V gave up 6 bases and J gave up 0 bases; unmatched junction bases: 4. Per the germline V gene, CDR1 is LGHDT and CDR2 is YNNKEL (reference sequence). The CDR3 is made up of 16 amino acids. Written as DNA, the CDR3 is TGTGCCAGCAGTCGGACTAGCGGGGTAAGCACAGATACGCAGTATTTT. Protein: CASSRTSGVSTDTQYF.

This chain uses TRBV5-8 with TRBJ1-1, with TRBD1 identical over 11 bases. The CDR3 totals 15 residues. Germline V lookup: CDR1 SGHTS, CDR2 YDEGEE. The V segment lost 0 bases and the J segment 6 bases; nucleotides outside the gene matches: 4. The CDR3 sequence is CASSLAGTGGAEAFF. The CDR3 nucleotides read TGTGCCAGCAGCTTGGCCGGGACAGGGGGAGCTGAAGCTTTCTTT.

This CDR3 reads CASSLQWSEQYF. CDR3 in DNA: TGTGCCAGCAGTTTACAGTGGAGCGAGCAGTACTTC. The genes are TRBV27 and TRBJ2-7, with D unresolved. Germline V lookup: CDR1 MNHEY, CDR2 SMNVEV (reference sequence). The V and J ends lost 2 bases and 6 bases respectively, with 8 bases between them. This CDR3 region has 12 residues.

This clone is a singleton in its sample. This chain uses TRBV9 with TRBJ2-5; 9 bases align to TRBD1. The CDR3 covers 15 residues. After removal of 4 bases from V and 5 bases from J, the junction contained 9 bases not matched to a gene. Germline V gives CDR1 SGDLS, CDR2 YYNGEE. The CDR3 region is CASSPTGGTRETQYF. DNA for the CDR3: TGTGCCAGCAGCCCTACAGGGGGCACTAGGGAGACCCAGTACTTC.

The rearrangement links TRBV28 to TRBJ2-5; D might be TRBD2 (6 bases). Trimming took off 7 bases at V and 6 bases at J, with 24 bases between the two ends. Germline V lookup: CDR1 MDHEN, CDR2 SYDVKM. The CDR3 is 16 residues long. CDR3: CASTRSLTSRQKTQYF. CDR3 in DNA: TGTGCCAGCACCCGATCCCTGACTAGTCGGCAGAAGACCCAGTACTTC.

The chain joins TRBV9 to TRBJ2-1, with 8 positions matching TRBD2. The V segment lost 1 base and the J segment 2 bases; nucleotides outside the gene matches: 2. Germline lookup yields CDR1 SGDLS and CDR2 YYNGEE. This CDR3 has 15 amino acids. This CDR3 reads CASSVTGGTYNEQFF. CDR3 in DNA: TGTGCCAGCAGCGTAACGGGAGGGACCTACAATGAGCAGTTCTTC.

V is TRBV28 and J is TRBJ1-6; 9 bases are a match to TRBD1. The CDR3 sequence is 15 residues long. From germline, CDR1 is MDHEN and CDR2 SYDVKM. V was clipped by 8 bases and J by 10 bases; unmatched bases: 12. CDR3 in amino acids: CASDPLTGGLSPLHF. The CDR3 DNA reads TGTGCCAGCGATCCGCTGACAGGGGGATTATCACCCCTCCACTTT.

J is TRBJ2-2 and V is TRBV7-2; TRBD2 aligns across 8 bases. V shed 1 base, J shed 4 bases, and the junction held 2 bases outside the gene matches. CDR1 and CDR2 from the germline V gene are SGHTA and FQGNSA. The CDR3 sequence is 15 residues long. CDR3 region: CASSLEAGVTGELFF. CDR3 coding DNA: TGTGCCAGCAGCTTAGAAGCGGGAGTCACCGGGGAGCTGTTTTTT.

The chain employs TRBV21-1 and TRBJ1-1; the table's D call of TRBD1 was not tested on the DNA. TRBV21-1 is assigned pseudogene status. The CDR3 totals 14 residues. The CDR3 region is CASSTAQGCTEAFF. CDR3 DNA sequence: TGTGCCAGCAGCACGGCACAGGGTTGCACTGAAGCTTTCTTT.

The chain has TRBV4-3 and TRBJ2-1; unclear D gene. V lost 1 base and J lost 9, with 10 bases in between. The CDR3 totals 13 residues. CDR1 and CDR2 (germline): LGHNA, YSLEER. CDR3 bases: TGCGCCAGCAGCCAAGCCTATCCCGTTGAGCAGTTCTTC. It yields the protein CASSQAYPVEQFF.

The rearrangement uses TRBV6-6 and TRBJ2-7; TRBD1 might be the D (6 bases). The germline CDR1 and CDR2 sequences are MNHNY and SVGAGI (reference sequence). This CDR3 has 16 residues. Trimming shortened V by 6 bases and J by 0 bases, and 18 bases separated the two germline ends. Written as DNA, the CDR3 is TGTGCCAGCAGCCTACTGACAGGAAGGAGCTCCTACGAGCAGTACTTC. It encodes CASSLLTGRSSYEQYF.

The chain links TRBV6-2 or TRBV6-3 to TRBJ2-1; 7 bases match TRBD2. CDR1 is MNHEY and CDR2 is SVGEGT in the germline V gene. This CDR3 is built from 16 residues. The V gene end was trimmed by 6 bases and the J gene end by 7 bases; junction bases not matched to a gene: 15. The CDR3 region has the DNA TGTGCCAGCAGCCCTAGACGGTCTCCGGGGGGAAATGAGCAGTTCTTC. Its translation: CASSPRRSPGGNEQFF.